This T cell receptor beta chain is from a study of blood T cell repertoires in COVID-19. V was shortened by 2 bases and J by 6 bases, with 10 bases between the two germline ends. This CDR3 comprises 13 residues. Germline CDR1 KGHSH, CDR2 LQKENI. In the study's own analysis: Amplification from reference gene primers served as the basis for estimated nucleated cell counts. Produced via immunoSEQ multiplex PCR; TCRdb's table is partial and in-frame only. The D gene and trimming were derived from the DNA, and the V and J assignments and clone size from that table. The sample yields some 48,000 clones, under 90% seen once.

This chain uses TRBV18 with TRBJ1-2; D remains unclear. This TCR was sampled from a woman at least 80 years old with COVID-19, enrolled during active disease. The sequencing input was peripheral blood. The CDR3 sequence: CASSPAGSDGYTF. The CDR3 DNA reads TGTGCCAGCTCACCAGCAGGATCGGATGGCTACACCTTC.